The clone carrying this T cell receptor beta chain has just a few counts. This sample is drawn from a study of blood T cell repertoires in COVID-19. Study-wide context: From the United States, Italy and Spain came samples of acute and convalescent COVID-19. Sample material is recorded as cDNA or gDNA derived from T cells, B-cell-depleted T cells, or PBMCs.

V lost 2 bases and J lost 5, with 7 bases in between. CDR3 length: 12 residues. In germline, CDR1 is SGDLS, CDR2 YYNGEE. Authors' processing steps: Estimation of nucleated cell counts was performed using reference gene primer amplification. TCRdb keeps only in-frame clones here, not all; method: immunoSEQ multiplex PCR. The V and J calls and clone size were taken over from that table, and D and trimming were inferred from the DNA. The table records some 89,000 clones, roughly 89% of them present only once. The sample was peripheral blood. This receptor was identified in a human donor in a cohort sampled during active COVID-19. The chain is built from TRBV9 and TRBJ1-2, with D maybe TRBD1 (6 bases). Here the CDR3 reads CASSVGQYGYTF. In nucleotides, the CDR3 is TGTGCCAGCAGCGTCGGACAGTATGGCTACACCTTC.